These T cell receptor beta chains were read from a single sample in a study of CD8 T cells in Susac syndrome. TCRdb independently ran MiXCR on the immunoSEQ multiplex PCR reads; one entry per CDR3 protein. The table includes 160,000 or so distinct CDR3 sequences, 85% to 95% detected once. Material: CD4+ T cells from PBMCs. These receptor sequences come from a human donor with Susac syndrome. CDR3s leave out the opening cysteine and the closing phenylalanine or tryptophan. The D gene is left open where the match is weak.

j_gene,d_gene,v_gene,CDR3aa
TRBJ1-2,-,TRBV9,ASKRTDQANYGYT
TRBJ2-2,-,TRBV12-3/TRBV12-4,ASSSGRMNTGELF
TRBJ1-6,-,TRBV20-1,SASSGHSNSPLH
TRBJ2-1,-,TRBV20-1,SARPTESSYNEQF
TRBJ1-5,-,TRBV18,ASSTSLNQPQH
TRBJ2-5,-,TRBV13,ASSLALLGQETQY
TRBJ2-4,TRBD1,TRBV11-2,ASSLAIQGAQAKNIQY
TRBJ1-6,-,TRBV15,ATSRDRSPLH
TRBJ1-6,-,TRBV7-2,ASSPGMGRLNSPLH
TRBJ2-1,-,TRBV14,ASSQEEGTRYNEQF
TRBJ2-7,-,TRBV4-2,ASSLPGGADEQY
TRBJ2-5,-,TRBV7-2,ASTQGGETQY
TRBJ2-1,TRBD2,TRBV20-1,SATRASGGKDEQF
TRBJ2-5,-,TRBV6-1,ASSRKLTGVHKETQY
TRBJ2-7,-,TRBV4-1,ASTPEGFNSYEQY
TRBJ2-2,-,TRBV9,ASSAGMFGTGELF
TRBJ2-1,-,TRBV21-1,ASSKNRDGTGDWEQF
TRBJ1-2,-,TRBV20-1,SATGVGYGYT
TRBJ2-1,TRBD2,TRBV12-3/TRBV12-4,ASSLALAGGQNEQF
TRBJ1-2,TRBD1,TRBV7-9,ASSVGQRDGYT
TRBJ2-7,TRBD1,TRBV25-1,ASSGANRGQYEQY
TRBJ2-5,-,TRBV24-1,ATGWLTQETQY
TRBJ1-2,TRBD1,TRBV5-1,ASSKAGGSSYGYT
TRBJ1-5,-,TRBV3-1,ASSQEWTGNQPQH
TRBJ2-5,TRBD2,TRBV11-2,ASSLGSRGGKETQY
TRBJ1-2,-,TRBV9,ASSVTGPGMGYT
TRBJ2-7,TRBD1,TRBV3-1,ASSDRAGEQY
TRBJ1-5,-,TRBV19,ASSPPGARQPQH
TRBJ2-7,-,TRBV14,ASSHTTYEQY
TRBJ2-7,-,TRBV29-1,SAGDGYEQY
TRBJ2-5,TRBD2,TRBV4-2,ASSQGEGLAGETQY
TRBJ2-1,TRBD2,TRBV4-2,ASSQEIAGGLTYNEQF
TRBJ1-1,TRBD1,TRBV29-1,SVGTAEAF
TRBJ1-5,-,TRBV2,ASSENGGANQPQH
TRBJ2-7,TRBD1,TRBV19,ASRGTGGEQY
TRBJ2-5,-,TRBV27,ASSFLYQETQY